This TCR beta chain was observed in a study of blood T cell repertoires in COVID-19. About the study: T cells, B-cell-depleted T cells, or PBMCs provided the cDNA or gDNA that served as material.

From germline, CDR1 is SNHLY and CDR2 FYNNEI. The CDR3 is 12 amino acids. V lost 7 bases and J lost 9; bases outside the gene matches: 9. Per the original methods: The authors estimated nucleated cell counts from reference gene primer amplification. Libraries were prepared by immunoSEQ multiplex PCR; TCRdb keeps only in-frame clonotypes and omits some of them. V, J and clone size are taken as reported in that table, and D and trimming were inferred from the DNA itself. Of around 37,000 clones in the sample, roughly 90% were seen once. The chain employs TRBV2 and TRBJ2-7, with 7 bases matching TRBD2. Sequencing used peripheral blood. This TCR was sampled from a man aged 50 or older with active or convalescent COVID-19. The CDR3 sequence is CASTQGGDVQYF. The CDR3 DNA reads TGTGCCAGCACCCAGGGAGGGGATGTGCAGTACTTC.